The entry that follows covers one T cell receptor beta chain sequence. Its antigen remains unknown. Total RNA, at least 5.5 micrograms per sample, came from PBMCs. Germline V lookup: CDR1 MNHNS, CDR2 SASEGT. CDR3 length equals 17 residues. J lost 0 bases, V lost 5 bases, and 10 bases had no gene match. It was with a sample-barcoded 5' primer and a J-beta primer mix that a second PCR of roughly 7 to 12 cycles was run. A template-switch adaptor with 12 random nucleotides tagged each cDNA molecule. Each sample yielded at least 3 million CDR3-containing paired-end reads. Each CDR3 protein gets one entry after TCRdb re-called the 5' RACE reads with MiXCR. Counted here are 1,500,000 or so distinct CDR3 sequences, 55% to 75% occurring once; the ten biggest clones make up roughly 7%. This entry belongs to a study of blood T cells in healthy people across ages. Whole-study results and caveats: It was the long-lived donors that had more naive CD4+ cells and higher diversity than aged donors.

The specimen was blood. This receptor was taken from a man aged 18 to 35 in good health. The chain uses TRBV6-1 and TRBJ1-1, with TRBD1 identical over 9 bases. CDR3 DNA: TGTGCCAGCAGTCCAACAGGGGGCTGGGGTATGAACACTGAAGCTTTCTTT. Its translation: CASSPTGGWGMNTEAFF.